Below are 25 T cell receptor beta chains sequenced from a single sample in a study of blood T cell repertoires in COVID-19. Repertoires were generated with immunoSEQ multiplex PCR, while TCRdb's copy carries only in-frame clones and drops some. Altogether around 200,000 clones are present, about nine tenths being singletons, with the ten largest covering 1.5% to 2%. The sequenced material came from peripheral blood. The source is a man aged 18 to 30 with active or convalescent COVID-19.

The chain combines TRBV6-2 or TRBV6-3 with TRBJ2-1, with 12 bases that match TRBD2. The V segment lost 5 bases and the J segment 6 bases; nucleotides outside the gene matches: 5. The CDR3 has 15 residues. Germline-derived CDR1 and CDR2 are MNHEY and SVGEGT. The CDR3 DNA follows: TGTGCCAGCAGTCGGGTGACTAGCGGGAGCAATGAGCAGTTCTTC. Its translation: CASSRVTSGSNEQFF.

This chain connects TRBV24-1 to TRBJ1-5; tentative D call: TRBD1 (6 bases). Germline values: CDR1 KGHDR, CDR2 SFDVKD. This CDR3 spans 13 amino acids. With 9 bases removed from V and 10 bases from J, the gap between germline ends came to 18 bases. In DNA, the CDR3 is TGTGCCACCGGGGACATCCATCAAATACCCCAGCATTTT. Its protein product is CATGDIHQIPQHF.

CDR3: CASSPSERKSYEQYF. CDR3 coding DNA: TGTGCCAGCAGCCCTAGCGAGCGGAAGTCCTACGAGCAGTACTTC. The rearrangement links TRBV9 to TRBJ2-7, with D perhaps TRBD2 (6 bases). Germline loops: CDR1 SGDLS, CDR2 YYNGEE. The CDR3 totals 15 residues. With 4 bases removed from V and 1 base from J, the gap between germline ends came to 15 bases.

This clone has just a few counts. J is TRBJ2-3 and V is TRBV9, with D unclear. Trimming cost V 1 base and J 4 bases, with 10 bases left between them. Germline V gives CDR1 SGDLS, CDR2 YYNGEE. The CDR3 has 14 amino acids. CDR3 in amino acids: CASSVTDFPDTQYF. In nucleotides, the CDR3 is TGTGCCAGCAGCGTAACAGATTTCCCAGATACGCAGTATTTT.

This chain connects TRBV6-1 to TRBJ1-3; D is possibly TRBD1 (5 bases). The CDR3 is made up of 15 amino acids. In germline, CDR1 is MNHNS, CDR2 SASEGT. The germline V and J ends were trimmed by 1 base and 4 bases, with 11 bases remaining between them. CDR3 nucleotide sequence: TGTGCCAGCAGTGAAGTTTTTACAGGCGGAAACACCATATATTTT. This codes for CASSEVFTGGNTIYF.

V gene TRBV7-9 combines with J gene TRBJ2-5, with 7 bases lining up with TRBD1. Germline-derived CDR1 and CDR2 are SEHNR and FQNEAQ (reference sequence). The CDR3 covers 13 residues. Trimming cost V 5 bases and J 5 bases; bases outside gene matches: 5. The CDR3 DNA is TGTGCCAGCAGCAGGGGGCGCGGGGAGACCCAGTACTTC. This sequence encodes CASSRGRGETQYF.

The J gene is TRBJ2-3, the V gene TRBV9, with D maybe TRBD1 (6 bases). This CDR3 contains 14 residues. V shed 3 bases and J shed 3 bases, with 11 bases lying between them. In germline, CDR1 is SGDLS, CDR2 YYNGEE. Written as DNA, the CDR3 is TGTGCCAGCAGCGCACACAGGGTTACAGATACGCAGTATTTT. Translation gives CASSAHRVTDTQYF.

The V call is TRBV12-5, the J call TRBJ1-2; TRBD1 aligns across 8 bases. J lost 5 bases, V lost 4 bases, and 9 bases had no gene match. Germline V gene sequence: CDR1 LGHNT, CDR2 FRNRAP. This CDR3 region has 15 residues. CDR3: CASGSTTGGQYGYTF. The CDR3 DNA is TGTGCTAGTGGTTCCACAACAGGGGGTCAATATGGCTACACCTTC.

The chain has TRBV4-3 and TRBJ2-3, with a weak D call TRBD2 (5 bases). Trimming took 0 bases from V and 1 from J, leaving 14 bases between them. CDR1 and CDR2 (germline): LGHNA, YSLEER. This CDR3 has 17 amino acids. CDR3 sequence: CASSQDPPNGGTDTQYF. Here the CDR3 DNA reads TGCGCCAGCAGCCAAGATCCGCCAAACGGGGGCACAGATACGCAGTATTTT.

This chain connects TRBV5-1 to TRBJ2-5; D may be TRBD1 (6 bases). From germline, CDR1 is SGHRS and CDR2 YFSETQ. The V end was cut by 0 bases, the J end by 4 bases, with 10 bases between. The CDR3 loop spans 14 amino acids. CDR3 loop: CASSLGTVRETQYF. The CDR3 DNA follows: TGCGCCAGCAGCTTGGGGACAGTGAGAGAGACCCAGTACTTC.

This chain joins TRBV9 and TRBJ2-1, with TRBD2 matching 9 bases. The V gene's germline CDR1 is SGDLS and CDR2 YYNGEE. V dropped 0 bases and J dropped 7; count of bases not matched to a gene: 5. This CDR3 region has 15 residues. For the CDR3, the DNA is TGTGCCAGCAGCGTAGGAGGCGGGAGGGGTAATGAGCAGTTCTTC. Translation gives CASSVGGGRGNEQFF.

CDR3 protein: CASSQDPGVGELFF. The CDR3 DNA is TGCGCCAGCAGCCAAGATCCTGGTGTCGGAGAACTGTTTTTT. The rearrangement uses TRBV4-1 and TRBJ1-4; D is ambiguous. The CDR3 has 14 residues. From germline, CDR1 is MGHRA and CDR2 YSYEKL. V dropped 0 bases and J dropped 12 bases, with 14 bases sitting between them.

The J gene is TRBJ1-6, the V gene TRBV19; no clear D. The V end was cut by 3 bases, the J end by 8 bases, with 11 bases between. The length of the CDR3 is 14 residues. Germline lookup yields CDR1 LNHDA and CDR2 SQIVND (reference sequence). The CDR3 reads CASSITGKDSPLHF. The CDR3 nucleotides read TGTGCCAGTAGTATCACGGGAAAGGATTCACCCCTCCACTTT.

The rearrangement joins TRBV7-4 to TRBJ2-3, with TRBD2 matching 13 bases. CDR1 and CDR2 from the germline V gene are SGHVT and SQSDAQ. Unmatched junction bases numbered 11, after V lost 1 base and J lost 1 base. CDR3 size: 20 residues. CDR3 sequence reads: CASSLEGRGTSGRGTDTQYF. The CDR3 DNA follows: TGTGCCAGCAGCTTAGAAGGTCGGGGCACTAGCGGGAGGGGCACAGATACGCAGTATTTT.

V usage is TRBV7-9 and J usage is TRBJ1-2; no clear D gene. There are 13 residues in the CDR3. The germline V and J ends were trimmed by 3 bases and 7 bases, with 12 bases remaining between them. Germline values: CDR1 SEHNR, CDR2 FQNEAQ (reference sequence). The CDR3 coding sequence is TGTGCCAGCAGCTTCGCGGGCGAGAGTGGCTACACCTTC. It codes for CASSFAGESGYTF.

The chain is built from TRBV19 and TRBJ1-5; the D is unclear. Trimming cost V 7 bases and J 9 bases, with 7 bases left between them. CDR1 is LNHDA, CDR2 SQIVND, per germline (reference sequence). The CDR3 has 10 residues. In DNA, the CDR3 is TGTGCCAGTATGGGCCCGCCCCAGCATTTT. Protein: CASMGPPQHF. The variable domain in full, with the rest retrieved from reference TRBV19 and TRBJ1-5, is DGGITQSPKYLFRKEGQNVTLSCEQNLNHDAMYWYRQDPGQGLRLIYYSQIVNDFQKGDIAEGYSVSREKKESFPLTVTSAQKNPTAFYLCASMGPPQHFGDGTRLSIL.

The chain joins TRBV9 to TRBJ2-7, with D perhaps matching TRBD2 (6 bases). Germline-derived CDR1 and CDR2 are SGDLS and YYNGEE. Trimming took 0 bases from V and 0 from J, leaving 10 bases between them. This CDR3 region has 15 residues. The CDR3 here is CASSVGLADSYEQYF. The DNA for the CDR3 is TGTGCCAGCAGCGTAGGGTTAGCGGACTCCTACGAGCAGTACTTC.

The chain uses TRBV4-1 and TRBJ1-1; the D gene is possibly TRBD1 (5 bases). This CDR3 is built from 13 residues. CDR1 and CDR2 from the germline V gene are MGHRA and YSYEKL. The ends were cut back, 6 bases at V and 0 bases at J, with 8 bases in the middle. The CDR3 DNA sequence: TGCGCCAGCAGGGAGGGGATGAACACTGAAGCTTTCTTT. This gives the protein CASREGMNTEAFF.

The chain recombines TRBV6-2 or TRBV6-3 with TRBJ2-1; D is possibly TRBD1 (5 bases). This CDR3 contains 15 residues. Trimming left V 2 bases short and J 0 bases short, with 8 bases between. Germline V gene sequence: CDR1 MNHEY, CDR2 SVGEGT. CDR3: CASSYTGSSYNEQFF. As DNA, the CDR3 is TGTGCCAGCAGTTACACAGGCAGCTCCTACAATGAGCAGTTCTTC.

CDR3 in amino acids: CASSLLGQGARTEAFF. The CDR3, as DNA: TGTGCCAGCAGCCTCTTGGGACAGGGGGCGAGGACTGAAGCTTTCTTT. The rearrangement uses TRBV9 and TRBJ1-1; 12 bases align to TRBD1. V shed 4 bases, J shed 5 bases, and the junction held 9 bases outside the gene matches. CDR3 length equals 16 residues. From germline, CDR1 is SGDLS and CDR2 YYNGEE.

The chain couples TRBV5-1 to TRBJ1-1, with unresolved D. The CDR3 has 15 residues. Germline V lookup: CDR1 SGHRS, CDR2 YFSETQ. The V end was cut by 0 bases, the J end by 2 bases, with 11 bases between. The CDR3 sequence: CASSLEAATNTEAFF. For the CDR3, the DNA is TGCGCCAGCAGCTTGGAGGCGGCAACTAACACTGAAGCTTTCTTT.

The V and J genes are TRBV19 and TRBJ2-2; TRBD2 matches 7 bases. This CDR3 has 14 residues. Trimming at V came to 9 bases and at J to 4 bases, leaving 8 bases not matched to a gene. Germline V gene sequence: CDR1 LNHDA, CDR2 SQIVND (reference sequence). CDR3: CASQKWEGTGELFF. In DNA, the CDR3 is TGTGCCAGCCAGAAATGGGAGGGCACCGGGGAGCTGTTTTTT.

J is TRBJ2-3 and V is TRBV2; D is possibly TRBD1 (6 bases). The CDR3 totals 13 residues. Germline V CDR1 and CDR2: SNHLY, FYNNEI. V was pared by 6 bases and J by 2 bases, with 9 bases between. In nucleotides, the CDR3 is TGTGCCAGCAGGTGGACAGCCACAGATACGCAGTATTTT. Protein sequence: CASRWTATDTQYF.

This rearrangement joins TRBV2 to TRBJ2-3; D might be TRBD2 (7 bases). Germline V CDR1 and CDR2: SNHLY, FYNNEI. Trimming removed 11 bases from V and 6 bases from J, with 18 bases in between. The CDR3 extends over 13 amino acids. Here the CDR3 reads CAGGAESGDTQYF. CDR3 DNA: TGTGCCGGGGGGGCTGAGTCGGGGGATACGCAGTATTTT.

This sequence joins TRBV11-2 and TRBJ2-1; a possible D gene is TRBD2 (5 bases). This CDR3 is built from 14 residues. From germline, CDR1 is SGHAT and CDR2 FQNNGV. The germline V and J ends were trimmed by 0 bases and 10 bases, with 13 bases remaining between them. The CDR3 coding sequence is TGTGCCAGCAGCTTAGAGGTACTAGGTGGCGAGCAGTTCTTC. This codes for CASSLEVLGGEQFF. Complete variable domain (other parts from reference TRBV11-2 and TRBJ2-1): EAGVAQSPRYKIIEKRQSVAFWCNPISGHATLYWYQQILGQGPKLLIQFQNNGVVDDSQLPKDRFSAERLKGVDSTLKIQPAKLEDSAVYLCASSLEVLGGEQFFGPGTRLTVL.